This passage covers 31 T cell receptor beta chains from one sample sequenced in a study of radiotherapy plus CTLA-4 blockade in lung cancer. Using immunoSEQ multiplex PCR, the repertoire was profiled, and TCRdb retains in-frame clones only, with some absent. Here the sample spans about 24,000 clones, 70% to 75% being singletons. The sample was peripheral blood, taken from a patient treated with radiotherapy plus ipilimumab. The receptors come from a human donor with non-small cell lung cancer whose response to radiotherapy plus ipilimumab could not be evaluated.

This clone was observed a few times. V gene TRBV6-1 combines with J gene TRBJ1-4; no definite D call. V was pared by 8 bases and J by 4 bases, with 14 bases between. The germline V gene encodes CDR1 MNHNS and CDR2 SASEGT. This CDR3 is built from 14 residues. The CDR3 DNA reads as TGTGCCAGCGGCGAGGGAGTATTTAATGAAAAACTGTTTTTT. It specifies CASGEGVFNEKLFF.

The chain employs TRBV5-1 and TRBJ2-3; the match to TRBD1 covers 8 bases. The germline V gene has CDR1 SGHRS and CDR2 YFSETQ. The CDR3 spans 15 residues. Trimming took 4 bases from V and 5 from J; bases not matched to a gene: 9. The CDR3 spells CASSTGQGYGDTQYF. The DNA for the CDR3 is TGCGCCAGCAGCACTGGACAGGGCTACGGAGATACGCAGTATTTT.

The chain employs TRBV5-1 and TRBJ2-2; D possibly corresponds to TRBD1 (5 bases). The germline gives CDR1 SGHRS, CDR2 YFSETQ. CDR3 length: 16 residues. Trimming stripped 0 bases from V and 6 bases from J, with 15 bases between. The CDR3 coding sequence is TGCGCCAGCAGCTTGGCGACTGTAAGGGGTTCCGGGGAGCTGTTTTTT. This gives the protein CASSLATVRGSGELFF.

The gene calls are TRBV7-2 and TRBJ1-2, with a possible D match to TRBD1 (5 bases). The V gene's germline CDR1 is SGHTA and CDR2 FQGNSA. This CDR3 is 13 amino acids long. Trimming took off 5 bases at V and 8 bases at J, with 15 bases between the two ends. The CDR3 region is CASSQSGGTGYTF. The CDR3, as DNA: TGTGCCAGCAGCCAGTCGGGGGGTACAGGCTACACCTTC. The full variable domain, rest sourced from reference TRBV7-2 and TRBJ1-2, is GAGVSQSPSNKVTEKGKDVELRCDPISGHTALYWYRQSLGQGLEFLIYFQGNSAPDKSGLPSDRFSAERTGGSVSTLTIQRTQQEDSAVYLCASSQSGGTGYTFGSGTRLTVV.

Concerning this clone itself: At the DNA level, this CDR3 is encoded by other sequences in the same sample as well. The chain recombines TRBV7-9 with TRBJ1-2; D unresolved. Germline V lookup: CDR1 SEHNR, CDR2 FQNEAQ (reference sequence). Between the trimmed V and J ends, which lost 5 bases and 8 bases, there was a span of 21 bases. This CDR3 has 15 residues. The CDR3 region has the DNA TGTGCCAGCAGCCCTCTCCTGGGAGGGTTAGGGGGCTACACCTTC. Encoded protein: CASSPLLGGLGGYTF.

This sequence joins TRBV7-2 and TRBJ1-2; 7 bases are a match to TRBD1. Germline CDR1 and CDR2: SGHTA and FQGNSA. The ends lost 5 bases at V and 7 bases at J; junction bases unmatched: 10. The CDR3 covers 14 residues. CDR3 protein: CASSPGGPSTGYTF. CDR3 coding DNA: TGTGCCAGCAGCCCAGGGGGTCCATCCACTGGCTACACCTTC.

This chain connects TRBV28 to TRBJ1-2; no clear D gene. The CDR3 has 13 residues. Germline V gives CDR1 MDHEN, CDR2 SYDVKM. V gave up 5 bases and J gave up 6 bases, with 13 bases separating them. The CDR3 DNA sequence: TGTGCCAGCAGTAGGCACGCGAGGAATGGCTACACCTTC. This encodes CASSRHARNGYTF.

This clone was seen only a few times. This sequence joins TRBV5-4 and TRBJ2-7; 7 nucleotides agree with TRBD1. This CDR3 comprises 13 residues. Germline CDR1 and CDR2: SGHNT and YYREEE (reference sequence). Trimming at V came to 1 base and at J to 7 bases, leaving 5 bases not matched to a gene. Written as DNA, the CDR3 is TGTGCCAGCAGCTTGAGACAGGGTTATGAGCAGTACTTC. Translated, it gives CASSLRQGYEQYF.

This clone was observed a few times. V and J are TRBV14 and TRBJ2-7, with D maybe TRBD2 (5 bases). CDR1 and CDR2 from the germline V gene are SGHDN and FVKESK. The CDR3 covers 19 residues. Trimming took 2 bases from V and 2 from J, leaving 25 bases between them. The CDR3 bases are TGTGCCAGCAGCCAAAGGTCCAGCGGTACTTATCCCACTACCTACGAGCAGTACTTC. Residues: CASSQRSSGTYPTTYEQYF.

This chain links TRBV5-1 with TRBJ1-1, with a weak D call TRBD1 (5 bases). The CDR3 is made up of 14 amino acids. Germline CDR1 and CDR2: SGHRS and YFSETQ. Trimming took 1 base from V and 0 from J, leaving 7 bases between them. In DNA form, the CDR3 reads TGCGCCAGCAGCTTGACGACAGTGAACACTGAAGCTTTCTTT. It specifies CASSLTTVNTEAFF.

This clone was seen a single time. CDR3 bases: TGCGCCAGCAGCTTTATGACAGGCTCCTACGAGCAGTACTTC. This encodes CASSFMTGSYEQYF. The chain employs TRBV5-1 and TRBJ2-7, with D possibly TRBD1 on 6 matching bases. The germline V gene encodes CDR1 SGHRS and CDR2 YFSETQ. CDR3 length: 14 residues. Trimming took off 2 bases at V and 0 bases at J, with 9 bases between the two ends.

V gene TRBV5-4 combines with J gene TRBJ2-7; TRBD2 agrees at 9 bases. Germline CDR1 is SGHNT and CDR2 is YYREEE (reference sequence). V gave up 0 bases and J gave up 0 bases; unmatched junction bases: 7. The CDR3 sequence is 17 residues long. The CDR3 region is CASSLVTSGDDSYEQYF. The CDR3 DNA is TGTGCCAGCAGCTTGGTGACTAGCGGTGACGACTCCTACGAGCAGTACTTC.

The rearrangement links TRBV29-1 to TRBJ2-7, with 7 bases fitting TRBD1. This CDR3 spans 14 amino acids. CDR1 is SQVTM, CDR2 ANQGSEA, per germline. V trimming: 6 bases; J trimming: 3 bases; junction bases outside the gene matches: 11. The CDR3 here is CSVHAPGQNYEQYF. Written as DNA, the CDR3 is TGCAGCGTCCACGCCCCGGGACAGAACTACGAGCAGTACTTC.

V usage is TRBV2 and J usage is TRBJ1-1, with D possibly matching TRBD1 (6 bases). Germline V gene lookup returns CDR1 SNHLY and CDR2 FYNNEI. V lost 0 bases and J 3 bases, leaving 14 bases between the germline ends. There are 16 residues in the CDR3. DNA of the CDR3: TGTGCCAGCAGTGAAGCGAGTAAAGGGGGGGACACTGAAGCTTTCTTT. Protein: CASSEASKGGDTEAFF.

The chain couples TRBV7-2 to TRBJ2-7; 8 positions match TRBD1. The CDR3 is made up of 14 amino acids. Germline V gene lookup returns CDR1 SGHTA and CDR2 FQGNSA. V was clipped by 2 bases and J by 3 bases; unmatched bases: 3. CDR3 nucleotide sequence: TGTGCCAGCAGCTTAAGGACAGGGTTCTACGAGCAGTACTTC. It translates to CASSLRTGFYEQYF.

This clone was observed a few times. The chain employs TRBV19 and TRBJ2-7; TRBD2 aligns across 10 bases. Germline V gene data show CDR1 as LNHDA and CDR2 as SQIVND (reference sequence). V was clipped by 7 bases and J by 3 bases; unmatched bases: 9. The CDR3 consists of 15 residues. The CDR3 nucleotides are TGTGCCAGTACCGAGGGGCCTAGCGGGAGCTACGAGCAGTACTTC. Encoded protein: CASTEGPSGSYEQYF.

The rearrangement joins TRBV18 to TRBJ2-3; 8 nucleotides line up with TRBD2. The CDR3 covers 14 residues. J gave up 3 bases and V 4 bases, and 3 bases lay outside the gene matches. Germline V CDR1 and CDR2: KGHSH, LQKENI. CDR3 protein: CASSLTSATDTQYF. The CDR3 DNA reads TGTGCCAGCTCACTGACTAGCGCTACAGATACGCAGTATTTT.

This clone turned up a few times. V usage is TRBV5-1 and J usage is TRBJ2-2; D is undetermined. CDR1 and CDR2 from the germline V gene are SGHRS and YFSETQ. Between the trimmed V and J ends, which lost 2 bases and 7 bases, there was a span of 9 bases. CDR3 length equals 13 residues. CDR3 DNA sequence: TGCGCCAGCAGCTTAAGAGGAAACGGGGAGCTGTTTTTT. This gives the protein CASSLRGNGELFF.

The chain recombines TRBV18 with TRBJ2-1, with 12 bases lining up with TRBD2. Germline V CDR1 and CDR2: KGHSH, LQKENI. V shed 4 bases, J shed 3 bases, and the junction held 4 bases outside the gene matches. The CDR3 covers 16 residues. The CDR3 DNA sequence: TGTGCCAGCTCACAACGGACTAGCGGGGACTACAATGAGCAGTTCTTC. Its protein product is CASSQRTSGDYNEQFF.

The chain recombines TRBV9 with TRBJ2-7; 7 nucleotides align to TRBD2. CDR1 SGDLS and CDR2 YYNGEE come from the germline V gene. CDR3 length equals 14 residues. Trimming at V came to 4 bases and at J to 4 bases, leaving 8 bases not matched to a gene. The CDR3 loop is CASSPPGTIYEQYF. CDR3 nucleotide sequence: TGTGCCAGCAGCCCCCCGGGGACTATTTACGAGCAGTACTTC.

The CDR3 region is CASSPRLAGGGGTDTQYF. As DNA, the CDR3 is TGTGCCAGCAGCCCACGTCTAGCGGGAGGGGGCGGCACAGATACGCAGTATTTT. V and J are TRBV7-8 and TRBJ2-3; 12 positions agree with TRBD2. J gave up 1 base and V 5 bases, and 10 bases lay outside the gene matches. The germline gives CDR1 SGHVS, CDR2 FQNEAQ. This CDR3 has 18 residues. Full variable domain (outside the CDR3, taken from reference TRBV7-8 and TRBJ2-3): GAGVSQSPRYKVAKRGQDVALRCDPISGHVSLFWYQQALGQGPEFLTYFQNEAQLDKSGLPSDRFFAERPEGSVSTLKIQRTQQEDSAVYLCASSPRLAGGGGTDTQYFGPGTRLTVL.

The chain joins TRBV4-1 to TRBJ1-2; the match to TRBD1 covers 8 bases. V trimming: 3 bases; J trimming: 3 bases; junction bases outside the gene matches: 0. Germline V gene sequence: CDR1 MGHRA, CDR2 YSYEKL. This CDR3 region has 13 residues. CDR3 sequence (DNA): TGCGCCAGCAGCCAGACAGGGGACTATGGCTACACCTTC. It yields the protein CASSQTGDYGYTF.

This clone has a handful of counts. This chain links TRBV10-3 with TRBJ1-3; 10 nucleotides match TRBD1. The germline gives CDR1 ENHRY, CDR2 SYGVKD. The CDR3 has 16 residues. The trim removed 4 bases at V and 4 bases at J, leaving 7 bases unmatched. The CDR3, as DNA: TGTGCCATCAGTGCGGGGACAGGGGTGAGCGGAAACACCATATATTTT. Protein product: CAISAGTGVSGNTIYF.

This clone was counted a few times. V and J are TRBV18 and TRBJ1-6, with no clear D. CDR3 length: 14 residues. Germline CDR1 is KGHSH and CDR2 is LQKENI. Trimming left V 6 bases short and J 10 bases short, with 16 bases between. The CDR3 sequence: CASSRSGERSPLHF. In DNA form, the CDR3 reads TGTGCCAGCTCCCGATCCGGGGAGCGGTCACCCCTCCACTTT.

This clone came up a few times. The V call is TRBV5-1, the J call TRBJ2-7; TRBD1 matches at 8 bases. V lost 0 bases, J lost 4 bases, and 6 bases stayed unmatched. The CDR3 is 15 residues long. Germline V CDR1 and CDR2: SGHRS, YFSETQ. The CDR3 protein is CASSLDTGGSYEQYF. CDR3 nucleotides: TGCGCCAGCAGCTTGGATACAGGGGGTTCTTACGAGCAGTACTTC.

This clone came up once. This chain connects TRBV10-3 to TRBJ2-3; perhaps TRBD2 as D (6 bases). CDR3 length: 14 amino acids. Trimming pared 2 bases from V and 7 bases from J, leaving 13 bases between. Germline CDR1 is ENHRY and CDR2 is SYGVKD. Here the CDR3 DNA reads TGTGCCATCAGTGAGAGGGCGGAGGGAAATACGCAGTATTTT. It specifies CAISERAEGNTQYF.

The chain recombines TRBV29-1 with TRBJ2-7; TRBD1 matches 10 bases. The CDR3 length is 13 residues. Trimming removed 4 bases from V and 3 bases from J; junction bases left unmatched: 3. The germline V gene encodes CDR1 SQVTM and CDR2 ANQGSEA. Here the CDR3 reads CSVAWTGGYEQYF. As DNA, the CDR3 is TGCAGCGTTGCGTGGACAGGGGGCTACGAGCAGTACTTC.

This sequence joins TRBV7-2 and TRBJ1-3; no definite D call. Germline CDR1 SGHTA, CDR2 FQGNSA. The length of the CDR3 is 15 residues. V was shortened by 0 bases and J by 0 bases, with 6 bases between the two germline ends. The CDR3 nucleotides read TGTGCCAGCAGCTTAGCTGGCGGCTCTGGAAACACCATATATTTT. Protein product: CASSLAGGSGNTIYF.

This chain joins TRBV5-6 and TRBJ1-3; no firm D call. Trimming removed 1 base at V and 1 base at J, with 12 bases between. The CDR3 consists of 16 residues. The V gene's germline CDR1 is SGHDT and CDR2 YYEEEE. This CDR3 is CASSLSLLTSGNTIYF. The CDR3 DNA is TGTGCCAGCAGCTTGTCTCTGCTCACATCTGGAAACACCATATATTTT.

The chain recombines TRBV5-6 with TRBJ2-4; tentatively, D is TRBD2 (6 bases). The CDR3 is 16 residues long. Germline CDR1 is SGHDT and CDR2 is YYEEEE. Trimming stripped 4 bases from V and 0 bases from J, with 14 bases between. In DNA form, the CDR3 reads TGTGCCAGCAGCAGATGGGGGGACCTAGCCAAAAACATTCAGTACTTC. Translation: CASSRWGDLAKNIQYF. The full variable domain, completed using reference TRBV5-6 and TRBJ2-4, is DAGVTQSPTHLIKTRGQQVTLRCSPKSGHDTVSWYQQALGQGPQFIFQYYEEEERQRGNFPDRFSGHQFPNYSSELNVNALLLGDSALYLCASSRWGDLAKNIQYFGAGTRLSVL.

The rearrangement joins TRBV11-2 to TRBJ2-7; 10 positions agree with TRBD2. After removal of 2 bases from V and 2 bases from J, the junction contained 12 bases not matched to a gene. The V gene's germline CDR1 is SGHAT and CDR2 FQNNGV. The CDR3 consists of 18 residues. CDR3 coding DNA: TGTGCCAGCAGCTTATTCCGAGTAGCGGGAGGCGTAGCCTACGAGCAGTACTTC. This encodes CASSLFRVAGGVAYEQYF. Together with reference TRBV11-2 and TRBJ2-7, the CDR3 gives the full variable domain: EAGVAQSPRYKIIEKRQSVAFWCNPISGHATLYWYQQILGQGPKLLIQFQNNGVVDDSQLPKDRFSAERLKGVDSTLKIQPAKLEDSAVYLCASSLFRVAGGVAYEQYFGPGTRLTVT.